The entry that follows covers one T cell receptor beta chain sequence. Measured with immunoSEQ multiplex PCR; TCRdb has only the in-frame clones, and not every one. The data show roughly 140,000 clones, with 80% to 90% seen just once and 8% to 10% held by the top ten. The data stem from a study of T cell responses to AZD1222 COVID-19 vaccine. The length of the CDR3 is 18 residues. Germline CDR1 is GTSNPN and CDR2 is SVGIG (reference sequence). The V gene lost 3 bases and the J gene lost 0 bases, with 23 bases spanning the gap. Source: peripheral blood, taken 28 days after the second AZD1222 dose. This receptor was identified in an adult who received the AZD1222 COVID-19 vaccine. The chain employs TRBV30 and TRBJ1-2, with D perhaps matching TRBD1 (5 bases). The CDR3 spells CAWSGGLGDLPSNYGYTF. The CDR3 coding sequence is TGTGCCTGGAGCGGGGGACTCGGGGACCTTCCGTCTAACTATGGCTACACCTTC.